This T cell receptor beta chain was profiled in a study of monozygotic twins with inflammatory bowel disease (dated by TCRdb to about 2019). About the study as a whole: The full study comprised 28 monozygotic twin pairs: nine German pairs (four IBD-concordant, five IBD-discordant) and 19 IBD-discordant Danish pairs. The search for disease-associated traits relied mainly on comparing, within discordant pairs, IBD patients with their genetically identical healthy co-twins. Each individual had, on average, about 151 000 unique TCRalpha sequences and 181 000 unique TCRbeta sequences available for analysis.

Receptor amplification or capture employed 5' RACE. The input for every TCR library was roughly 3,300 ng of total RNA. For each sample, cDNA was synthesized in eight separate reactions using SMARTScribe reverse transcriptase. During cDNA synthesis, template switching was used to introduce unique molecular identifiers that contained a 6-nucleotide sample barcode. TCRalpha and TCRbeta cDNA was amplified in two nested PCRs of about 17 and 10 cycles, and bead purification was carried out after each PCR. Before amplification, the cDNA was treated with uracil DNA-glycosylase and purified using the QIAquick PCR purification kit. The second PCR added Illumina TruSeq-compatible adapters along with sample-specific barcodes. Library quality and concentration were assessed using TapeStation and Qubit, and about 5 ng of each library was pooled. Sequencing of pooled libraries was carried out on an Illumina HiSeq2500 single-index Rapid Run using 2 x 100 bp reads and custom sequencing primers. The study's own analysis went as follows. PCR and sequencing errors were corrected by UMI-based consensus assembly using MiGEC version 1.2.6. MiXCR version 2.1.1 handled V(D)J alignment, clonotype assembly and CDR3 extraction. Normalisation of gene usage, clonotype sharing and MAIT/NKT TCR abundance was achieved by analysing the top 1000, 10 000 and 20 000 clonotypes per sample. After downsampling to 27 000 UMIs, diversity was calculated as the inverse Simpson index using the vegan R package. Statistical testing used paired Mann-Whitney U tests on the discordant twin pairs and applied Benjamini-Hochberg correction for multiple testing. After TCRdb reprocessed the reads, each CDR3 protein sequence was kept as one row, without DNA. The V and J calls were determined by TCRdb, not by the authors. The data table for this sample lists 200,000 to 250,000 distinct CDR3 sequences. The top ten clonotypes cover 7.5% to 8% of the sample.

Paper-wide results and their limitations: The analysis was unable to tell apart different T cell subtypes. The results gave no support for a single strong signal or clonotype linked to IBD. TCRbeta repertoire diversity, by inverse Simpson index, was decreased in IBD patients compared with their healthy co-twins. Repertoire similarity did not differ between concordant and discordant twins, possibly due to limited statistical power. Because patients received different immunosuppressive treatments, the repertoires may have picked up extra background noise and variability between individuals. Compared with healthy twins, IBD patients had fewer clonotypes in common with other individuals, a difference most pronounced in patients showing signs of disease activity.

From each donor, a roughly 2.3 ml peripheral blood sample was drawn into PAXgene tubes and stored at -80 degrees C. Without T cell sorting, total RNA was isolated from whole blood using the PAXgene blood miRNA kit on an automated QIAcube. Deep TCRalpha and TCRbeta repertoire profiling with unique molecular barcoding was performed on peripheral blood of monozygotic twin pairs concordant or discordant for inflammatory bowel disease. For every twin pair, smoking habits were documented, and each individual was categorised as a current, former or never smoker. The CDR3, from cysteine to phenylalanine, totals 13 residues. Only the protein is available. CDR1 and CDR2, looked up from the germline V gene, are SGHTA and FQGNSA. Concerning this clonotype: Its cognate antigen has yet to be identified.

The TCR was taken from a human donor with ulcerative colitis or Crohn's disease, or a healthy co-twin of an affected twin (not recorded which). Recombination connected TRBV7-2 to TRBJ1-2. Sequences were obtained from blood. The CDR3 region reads CASSLDGLEGYTF. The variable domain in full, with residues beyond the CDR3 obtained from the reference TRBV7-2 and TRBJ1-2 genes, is GAGVSQSPSNKVTEKGKDVELRCDPISGHTALYWYRQSLGQGLEFLIYFQGNSAPDKSGLPSDRFSAERTGGSVSTLTIQRTQQEDSAVYLCASSLDGLEGYTFGSGTRLTVV.